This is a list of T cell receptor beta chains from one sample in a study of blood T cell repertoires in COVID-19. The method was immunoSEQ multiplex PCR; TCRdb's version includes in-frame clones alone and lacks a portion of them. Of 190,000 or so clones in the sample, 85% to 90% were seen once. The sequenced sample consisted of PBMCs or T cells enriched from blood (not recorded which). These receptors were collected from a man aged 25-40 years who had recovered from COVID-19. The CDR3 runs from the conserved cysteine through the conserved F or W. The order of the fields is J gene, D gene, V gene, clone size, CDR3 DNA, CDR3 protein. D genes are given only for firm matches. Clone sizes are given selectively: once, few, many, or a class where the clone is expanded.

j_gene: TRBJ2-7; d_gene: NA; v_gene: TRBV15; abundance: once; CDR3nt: TGTGCCACCAGCAGAGTTGGGGGGACCTCCTACGAGCAGTACTTC; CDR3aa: CATSRVGGTSYEQYF
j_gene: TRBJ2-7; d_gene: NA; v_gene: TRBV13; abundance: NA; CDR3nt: TGTGCCAGCAGCTTAGCTGGACAGTACGAGCAGTACTTC; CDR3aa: CASSLAGQYEQYF
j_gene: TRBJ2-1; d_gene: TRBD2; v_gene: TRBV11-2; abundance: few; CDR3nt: TGTGCCAGCAGCTTAGATCTAGGCGGGAGCAACGATGAGCAGTTCTTC; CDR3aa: CASSLDLGGSNDEQFF
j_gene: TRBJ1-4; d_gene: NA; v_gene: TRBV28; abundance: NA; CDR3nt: TGTGCCAGCAGTTCTTTACAGGGCGAAGCAACTAATGAAAAACTGTTTTTT; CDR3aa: CASSSLQGEATNEKLFF
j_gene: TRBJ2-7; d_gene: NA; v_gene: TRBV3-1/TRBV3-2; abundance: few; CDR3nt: TGTGCCAGCAGCCAAGGGCGGGGAAGCTACGAGCAGTACTTC; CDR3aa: CASSQGRGSYEQYF
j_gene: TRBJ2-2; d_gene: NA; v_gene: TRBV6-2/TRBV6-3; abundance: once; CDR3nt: TGTGCCAGCAGTTACGGGCGACAGGCGATGAACACCGGGGAGCTGTTTTTT; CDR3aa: CASSYGRQAMNTGELFF
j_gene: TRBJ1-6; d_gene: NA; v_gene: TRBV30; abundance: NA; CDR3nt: TGTGCCTGGAGCAGGGGAGAATCCTATAATTCACCCCTCCACTTT; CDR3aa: CAWSRGESYNSPLHF
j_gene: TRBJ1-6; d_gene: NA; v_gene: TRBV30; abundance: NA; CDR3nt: TGTGCCCCGGAGCCAGGAGGTAATTCACCCCTCCACTTT; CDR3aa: CAPEPGGNSPLHF
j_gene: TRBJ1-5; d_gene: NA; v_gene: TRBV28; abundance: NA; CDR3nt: TGTGCCAGCCATAAATCTGACATTCTCTATCAGCCCCAGCATTTT; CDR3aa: CASHKSDILYQPQHF
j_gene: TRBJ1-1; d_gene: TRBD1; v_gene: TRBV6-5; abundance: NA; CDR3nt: TGTGCCAGCAGATTGGACAGGTTCGGCACTGAAGCTTTCTTT; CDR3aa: CASRLDRFGTEAFF
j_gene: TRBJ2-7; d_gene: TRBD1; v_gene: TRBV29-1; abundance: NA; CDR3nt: TGCAGCGTTGAGGCGACAGGGAAGTACGAGCAGTACTTC; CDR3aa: CSVEATGKYEQYF
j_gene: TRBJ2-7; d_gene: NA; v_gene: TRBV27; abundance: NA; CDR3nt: TGTGCCAGCAGTTTATCAGACAGCTACGAGCAGTACTTC; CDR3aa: CASSLSDSYEQYF
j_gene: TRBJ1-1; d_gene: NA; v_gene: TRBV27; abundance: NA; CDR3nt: TGTGCCAGCAGTTTTGGAGGGAACACTGAAGCTTTCTTT; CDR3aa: CASSFGGNTEAFF
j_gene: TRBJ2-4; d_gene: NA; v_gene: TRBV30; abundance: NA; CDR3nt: TGTGCCTGGAGTGGACACGGACAGCAGTACTTC; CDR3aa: CAWSGHGQQYF
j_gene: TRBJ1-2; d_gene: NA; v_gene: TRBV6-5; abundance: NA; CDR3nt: TGTGCCAGCACTAGGACAGCTTTCGACTATGGCTACACCTTC; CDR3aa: CASTRTAFDYGYTF
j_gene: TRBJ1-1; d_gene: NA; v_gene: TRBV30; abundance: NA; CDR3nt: TGTGCCTGGAGGCTCCGAGACAGGCCCATGAACACTGAAGCTTTCTTT; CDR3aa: CAWRLRDRPMNTEAFF
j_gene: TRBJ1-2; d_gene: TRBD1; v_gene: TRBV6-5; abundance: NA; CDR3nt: TGTGCCAGCAGGACAGGGTTATCCTATGAAGGCTACACCTTC; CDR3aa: CASRTGLSYEGYTF
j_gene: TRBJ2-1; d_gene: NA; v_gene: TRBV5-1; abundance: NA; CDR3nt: TGCGCCAGCAGCTCCGGACTAAACGTCAATGAGCAGTTCTTC; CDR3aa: CASSSGLNVNEQFF
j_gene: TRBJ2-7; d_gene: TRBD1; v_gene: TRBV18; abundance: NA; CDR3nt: TGTGCCAGCTCACAAACAGGGGAGTTTTACGAGCAGTACTTC; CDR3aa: CASSQTGEFYEQYF
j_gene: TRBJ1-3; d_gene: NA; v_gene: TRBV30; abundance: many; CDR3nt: TGTGCCTGGAGTGATAGAAACACCATATATTTT; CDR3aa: CAWSDRNTIYF
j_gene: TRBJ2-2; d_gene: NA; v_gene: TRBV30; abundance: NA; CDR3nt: TGTGCCTGGAGTAGGAGACGGCGATACACCGGGGAGCTGTTTTTT; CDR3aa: CAWSRRRRYTGELFF
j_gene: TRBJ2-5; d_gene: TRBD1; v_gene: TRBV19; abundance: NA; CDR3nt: TGTGCCACCTCATACAACAGGGGAGAGACCCAGTACTTC; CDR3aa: CATSYNRGETQYF
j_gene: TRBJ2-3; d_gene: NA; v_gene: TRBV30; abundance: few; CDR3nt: TGTGCCTGGGTCAGGGGCACAGATACGCAGTATTTT; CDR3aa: CAWVRGTDTQYF
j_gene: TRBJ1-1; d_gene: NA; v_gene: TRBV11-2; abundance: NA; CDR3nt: TGTGCCAGCAGCTCGATTCACTCAGGACAATCGAACACTGAAGCTTTCTTT; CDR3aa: CASSSIHSGQSNTEAFF
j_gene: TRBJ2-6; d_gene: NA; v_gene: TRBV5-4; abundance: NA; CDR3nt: TGTGCCAGCAGCTTGTCGACAGCAATTATCTCTGGGGCCAACGTCCTGACTTTC; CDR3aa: CASSLSTAIISGANVLTF
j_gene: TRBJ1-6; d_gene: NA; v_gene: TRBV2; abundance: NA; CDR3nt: TGTGCCAGCAGTGTCAGGGAAGGATCACCCCTCCACTTT; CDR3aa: CASSVREGSPLHF
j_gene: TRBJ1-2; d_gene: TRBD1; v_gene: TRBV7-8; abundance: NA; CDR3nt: TGTGCCAGCAGCCGACAGGGGAGGGTTTGGACCTTC; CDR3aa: CASSRQGRVWTF
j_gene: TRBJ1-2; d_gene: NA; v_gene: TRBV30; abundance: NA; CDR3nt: TGTGCCTGGAGTCACGGGCAGGGCGGTGGCTACACCTTC; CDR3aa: CAWSHGQGGGYTF
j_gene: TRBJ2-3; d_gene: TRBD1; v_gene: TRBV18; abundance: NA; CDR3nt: TGTGCCAGCTCACCGGCCGGGACAGACACAGATACGCAGTATTTT; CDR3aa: CASSPAGTDTDTQYF
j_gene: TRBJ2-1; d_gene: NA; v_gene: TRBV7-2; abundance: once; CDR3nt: TGTGCCAGCAGCACCTTACAGGGAAGGGTTCTTGAGCAGTTCTTC; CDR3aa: CASSTLQGRVLEQFF
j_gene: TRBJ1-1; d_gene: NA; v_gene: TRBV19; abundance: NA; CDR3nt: TGTGCCAGTAGTTCCCCGGGAAGGATTGAGACTGAAGCTTTCTTT; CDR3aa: CASSSPGRIETEAFF
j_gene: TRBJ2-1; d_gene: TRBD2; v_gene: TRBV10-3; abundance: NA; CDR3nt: TGTGCCATCAGGGACGCTAGCGGGAGGGCAAATGAGCAGTTCTTC; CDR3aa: CAIRDASGRANEQFF
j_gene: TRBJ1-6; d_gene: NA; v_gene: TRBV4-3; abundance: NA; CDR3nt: TGCGCCAGCAGATATTCGACAGGAAATTCACCCCTCCACTTT; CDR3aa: CASRYSTGNSPLHF
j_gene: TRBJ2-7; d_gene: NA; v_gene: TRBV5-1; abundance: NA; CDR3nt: TGCGCCAGCAGCTTGCCTCCAACGGGGGTCTACGAGCAGTACTTC; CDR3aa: CASSLPPTGVYEQYF
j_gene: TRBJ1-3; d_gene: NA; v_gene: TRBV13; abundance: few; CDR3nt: TGTGCCAGCAGCTCAAGACATGAGGGAAACACCATATATTTT; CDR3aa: CASSSRHEGNTIYF